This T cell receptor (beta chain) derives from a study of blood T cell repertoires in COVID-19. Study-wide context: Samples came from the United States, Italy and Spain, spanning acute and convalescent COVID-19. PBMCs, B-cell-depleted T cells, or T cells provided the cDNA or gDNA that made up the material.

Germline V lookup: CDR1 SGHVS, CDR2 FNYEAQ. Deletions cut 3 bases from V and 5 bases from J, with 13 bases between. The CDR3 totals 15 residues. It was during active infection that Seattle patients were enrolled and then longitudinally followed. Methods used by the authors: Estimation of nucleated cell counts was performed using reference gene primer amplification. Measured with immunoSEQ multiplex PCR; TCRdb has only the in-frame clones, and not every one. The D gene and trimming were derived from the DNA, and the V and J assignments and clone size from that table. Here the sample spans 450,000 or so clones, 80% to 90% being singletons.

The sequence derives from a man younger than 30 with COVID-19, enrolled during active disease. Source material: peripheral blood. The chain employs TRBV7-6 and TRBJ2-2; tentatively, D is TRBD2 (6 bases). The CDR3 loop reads CASSLAGIGTGELFF. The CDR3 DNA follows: TGTGCCAGCAGCTTGGCGGGGATTGGAACCGGGGAGCTGTTTTTT.